This is a list of T cell receptor beta chains from one sample in a study of cytomegalovirus exposure and HLA in healthy donors. Only in-frame clones appear in the TCRdb table, and some are missing; sequencing was by immunoSEQ multiplex PCR. This sample has around 150,000 clones, with about 9.1% found just once. Sequencing was done on a sample of PBMCs. These TCRs come from a woman aged 35 to 49 in good health and CMV-seropositive. Both conserved end residues are part of each CDR3. Fields, in order: clone size, J gene, V gene, D gene, CDR3 DNA, CDR3 protein. A D gene is named only where the DNA matches it firmly. Not every row has a clone size; where given, it reads once, few, many or a size class.

size: NA
J: TRBJ1-5
V: TRBV5-1
D: TRBD1
DNA: TGCGCCAGCAGCTTGGGACAGGGTAGCAATCAGCCCCAGCATTTT
CDR3: CASSLGQGSNQPQHF

size: NA
J: TRBJ2-3
V: TRBV19
D: NA
DNA: TGTGCCAGTAGTTACGGGGAGTATACGCAGTATTTT
CDR3: CASSYGEYTQYF

size: NA
J: TRBJ1-5
V: TRBV12-5
D: TRBD1
DNA: TGTGCTAGTGGTTTGGGGATACAGGGGAATCAGCCCCAGCATTTT
CDR3: CASGLGIQGNQPQHF

size: NA
J: TRBJ2-1
V: TRBV10-3
D: TRBD2
DNA: TGTGCCATCAGTGCCGGGAGGGAGCAGTTCTTC
CDR3: CAISAGREQFF

size: NA
J: TRBJ2-7
V: TRBV5-1
D: NA
DNA: TGCGCCAGCAGCTCCCAACCCACCTCTACGAAGCAGTACTTC
CDR3: CASSSQPTSTKQYF

size: few
J: TRBJ2-3
V: TRBV7-2
D: TRBD2
DNA: TGTGCCAGCAGCTTAGCGAGGAGGGGACTAGCGGGGGGACTCACTAGCACAGATACGCAGTATTTT
CDR3: CASSLARRGLAGGLTSTDTQYF

size: few
J: TRBJ2-6
V: TRBV15
D: TRBD1
DNA: TGTGCCACCAGCACCTTGACAGGGGGATACTCTGGGGCCAACGTCCTGACTTTC
CDR3: CATSTLTGGYSGANVLTF

size: NA
J: TRBJ1-1
V: TRBV6-1
D: TRBD1
DNA: TGTGCCAGCGCAGGACAGGGGAGCACTGAAGCTTTCTTT
CDR3: CASAGQGSTEAFF

size: NA
J: TRBJ2-2
V: TRBV14
D: NA
DNA: TGTGCCAGCAGCCAAGTACCGGGCAGGGGTATTTCCAGGGAGCTGTTTTTT
CDR3: CASSQVPGRGISRELFF

size: NA
J: TRBJ2-1
V: TRBV29-1
D: TRBD2
DNA: TGCAGCGCTCCAGCGGGGAGGGATGAGCAGTTCTTC
CDR3: CSAPAGRDEQFF

size: NA
J: TRBJ1-1
V: TRBV19
D: NA
DNA: TGTGCCAGTAGTCCCCTGCCTGCGTTAAACACTGAAGCTTTCTTT
CDR3: CASSPLPALNTEAFF

size: NA
J: TRBJ1-2
V: TRBV5-4
D: NA
DNA: TGTGCCAGCAGCTTGGAACTACTCTATGGCTACACCTTC
CDR3: CASSLELLYGYTF

size: NA
J: TRBJ2-6
V: TRBV11-2
D: NA
DNA: TGTGCCAGCAGCCACCCCCGTGCGGGCATGCTCTCTGGGGCCAACGTCCTGACTTTC
CDR3: CASSHPRAGMLSGANVLTF

size: few
J: TRBJ2-6
V: TRBV19
D: NA
DNA: TGTGCCAGTAGTCCTTCCCGCAGCTCTGGGGCCAACGTCCTGACTTTC
CDR3: CASSPSRSSGANVLTF

size: few
J: TRBJ1-1
V: TRBV5-1
D: TRBD1
DNA: TGCGCCAGCAGCTTGGCCCCAGGGGGTGACACTGAAGCTTTCTTT
CDR3: CASSLAPGGDTEAFF

size: NA
J: TRBJ2-7
V: TRBV10-3
D: TRBD1
DNA: TGTGCCATCGGGCCCGAGACAGGGGGCTACGAGCAGTACTTC
CDR3: CAIGPETGGYEQYF

size: NA
J: TRBJ2-5
V: TRBV5-6
D: TRBD2
DNA: TGTGCCAGTGGATTGCGGGGGGTGGAGACCCAGTACTTC
CDR3: CASGLRGVETQYF

size: NA
J: TRBJ2-7
V: TRBV2
D: NA
DNA: TGTGCCACTCTCGAGGGGGACCCTGGGACGGTGCAGTACTTC
CDR3: CATLEGDPGTVQYF

size: NA
J: TRBJ1-2
V: TRBV19
D: NA
DNA: TGTGCCAGTACCCTATTTTGGGGCGCCTATGGCTACACCTTC
CDR3: CASTLFWGAYGYTF